This is a list of T cell receptor beta chains from one sample in a study of T cell changes during pregnancy in multiple sclerosis. Clones were read by immunoSEQ multiplex PCR, and TCRdb kept only the in-frame ones, dropping some. The sample shows some 57,000 clones, more than 80% of them seen only once. The sequencing used peripheral blood, collected in the first trimester of pregnancy. These TCRs come from a female donor in good health, enrolled as a control in a pregnancy study. Each CDR3 is given with its conserved first and last residue. A D gene is named only where the DNA matches it firmly. A clone size is listed for some rows: how often the clone was seen (once, few, many), or a class if it is expanded.

V gene,clone size,J gene,D gene,CDR3 DNA,CDR3 protein
TRBV12-5,-,TRBJ2-1,TRBD2,TGTGCTAGTGGTTTGCGGGGACTAGCGGGAGAGCAGTTCTTC,CASGLRGLAGEQFF
TRBV11-2,-,TRBJ1-2,-,TGTGCCAGCAGCTCCAGGGTCTTCTATGGCTACACCTTC,CASSSRVFYGYTF
TRBV5-6,-,TRBJ1-4,TRBD1,TGTGCCAGCAGCCCTCGTGGCAGGGGGGACGAAAAACTGTTTTTT,CASSPRGRGDEKLFF
TRBV9,-,TRBJ1-3,-,TGTGCCAGCAGCCCCTCCCCTGCAGGGGCTTACTCTGGAAACACCATATATTTT,CASSPSPAGAYSGNTIYF
TRBV19,-,TRBJ2-7,TRBD1,TGTGCCAGTAGCTCAGGGGGTGCCTACGAGCAGTACTTC,CASSSGGAYEQYF
TRBV7-9,-,TRBJ1-6,-,TGTGCCAGCAGCTTAGATCGGGCGGGGAATTCACCCCTCCACTTT,CASSLDRAGNSPLHF
TRBV5-6,-,TRBJ1-2,TRBD1,TGTGCCAGCAGCTTGCCTGACAGGGGCTATGGCTACACCTTC,CASSLPDRGYGYTF
TRBV27,-,TRBJ2-7,TRBD1,TGTGCCAGCGCGGACAGGCCAGGCTCCTACGAGCAGTACTTC,CASADRPGSYEQYF
TRBV6-5,-,TRBJ1-6,TRBD1,TGTGCCAGTAGGGACAGGGAGACACCCCTCCACTTT,CASRDRETPLHF
TRBV4-3,-,TRBJ2-5,-,TGCGCCAGCAGCCCACAGCTTACCGCGGAGACCCAGTACTTC,CASSPQLTAETQYF
TRBV6-5,-,TRBJ1-1,-,TGTGCCAGCAGTTACCTAGGCCGGGGCACTGAAGCTTTCTTT,CASSYLGRGTEAFF
TRBV19,-,TRBJ2-4,-,TGTGCCAGTAGTTACCAGGGAAACATTCAGTACTTC,CASSYQGNIQYF
TRBV30,once,TRBJ1-5,-,TGTGCCTGGGGGGGGGTTGGCAATCAGCCCCAGCATTTT,CAWGGVGNQPQHF
TRBV6-1,-,TRBJ2-5,-,TGTGCCAGCAGTGAACTCTTCTTGGAGACCCAGTACTTC,CASSELFLETQYF
TRBV30,-,TRBJ1-2,TRBD1,TGTGCCTGGCACCGGGACAGGGCGAGGGGCTATGGCTACACCTTC,CAWHRDRARGYGYTF
TRBV5-1,-,TRBJ2-7,TRBD1,TGCGCCAGCAGCTTAGGGGGCCAACGGATTTCCTACGAGCAGTACTTC,CASSLGGQRISYEQYF
TRBV9,-,TRBJ1-2,TRBD1,TGTGCCAGCAGCGTAGACGGCGGGACAGGGGGTCTCGGCTATGGCTACACCTTC,CASSVDGGTGGLGYGYTF
TRBV5-6,once,TRBJ2-2,-,TGTGCCAGCAGCTTGCTCTCAGGCGTGCCCGGGGAGCTGTTTTTT,CASSLLSGVPGELFF
TRBV5-6,-,TRBJ1-4,TRBD1,TGTGCCAGCAGCACCGGGACAGGGGGCGCAGATGAAAAACTGTTTTTT,CASSTGTGGADEKLFF
TRBV7-9,few,TRBJ1-2,TRBD1,TGTGCCAGCAGCTTAGACTTGGGACAGGGCCCTCATGACTTC,CASSLDLGQGPHDF
TRBV25-1,-,TRBJ2-3,-,TGTGCCAGCAGTGAATACCCAGCCCGGAGTACGCAGTATTTT,CASSEYPARSTQYF
TRBV19,-,TRBJ1-4,-,TGTGCCAGTAGTATATACGGGAATGAAAAACTGTTTTTT,CASSIYGNEKLFF
TRBV30,-,TRBJ1-2,-,TGTGCCTGGACTCGGCGCGGGCGATTAGACTATGGCTACACCTTC,CAWTRRGRLDYGYTF
TRBV19,-,TRBJ2-2,-,TGTGCCAGTAGCGATTCCAGGATTTTGAACACCGGGGAGCTGTTTTTT,CASSDSRILNTGELFF
TRBV13,-,TRBJ1-1,-,TGTGCCAGCAGCCCGACTATCCGGGACTTCCAGGGCACTGAAGCTTTCTTT,CASSPTIRDFQGTEAFF
TRBV5-4,-,TRBJ2-5,TRBD2,TGTGCCAGCAGTTTAGCGGGGGGGCAAGAGACCCAGTACTTC,CASSLAGGQETQYF
TRBV16,-,TRBJ2-2,-,TGTGCCAGCCAGCCACAGGGCGTCGGCGGGGAGCTGTTTTTT,CASQPQGVGGELFF
TRBV29-1,-,TRBJ2-1,-,TGCAGCGTTGAAGGAACAGGCTCCTACAATGAGCAGTTCTTC,CSVEGTGSYNEQFF
TRBV19,-,TRBJ2-1,TRBD2,TGTGCCAGTAGTATAGTTGACAGCGGGGGCCCCCTTTTAGTCTACAATGAGCAGTTCTTC,CASSIVDSGGPLLVYNEQFF
TRBV7-9,-,TRBJ2-2,-,TGTGCCCCCAGTCCCGGGGAGCTGTTTTTT,CAPSPGELFF
TRBV7-9,-,TRBJ1-3,TRBD1,TGTGCCAGCAGCTTGGGACAGAACATATTCTCTGGAAACACCATATATTTT,CASSLGQNIFSGNTIYF
TRBV11-1,-,TRBJ1-1,TRBD1,TGTGCCAGCAGCCCTAGGGACAGGGCAATCCGTTTGACCACTGAAGCTTTCTTT,CASSPRDRAIRLTTEAFF
TRBV4-2,-,TRBJ1-2,-,TGTGCCAGCAGCCAAGATGGGGTGGCCCAGCGGAACTATGGCTACACCTTC,CASSQDGVAQRNYGYTF
TRBV7-9,-,TRBJ1-3,TRBD1,TGTGCCAGCAGCATCGACAGGGCGAGCTCTGGAAACACCATATATTTT,CASSIDRASSGNTIYF
TRBV5-4,-,TRBJ2-6,TRBD1,TGTGCCAGCAGCTTGTGGACAGGGCGATCTGGGGCCAACGTCCTGACTTTC,CASSLWTGRSGANVLTF
TRBV5-6,-,TRBJ1-6,-,TGTGCCAGCAGCTTGGGGTACAGCGGAAATTCACCCCTCCACTTT,CASSLGYSGNSPLHF
TRBV28,-,TRBJ2-5,TRBD2,TGTGCCAGCAGTCCCCGGACTAGCGGGCTGGAGACCCAGTACTTC,CASSPRTSGLETQYF
TRBV11-2,-,TRBJ1-2,TRBD1,TGTGCCAGCAGCCTAGGGACAGCCTCGGTGGTAGGCTACACCTTC,CASSLGTASVVGYTF
TRBV5-1,-,TRBJ1-1,TRBD1,TGCGCCAGCAGCCAAGAGACAGGGATGAACACTGAAGCTTTCTTT,CASSQETGMNTEAFF
TRBV4-3,-,TRBJ1-2,TRBD1,TGCGCCAGCAGCCAAGAGGGACAGTTAAAGGTGGGAGGCTACACCTTC,CASSQEGQLKVGGYTF
TRBV5-1,-,TRBJ1-1,-,TGCGCCAGCAGCCTCGATCCGGGGAACACTGAAGCTTTCTTT,CASSLDPGNTEAFF
TRBV6-1,-,TRBJ1-4,TRBD1,TGTGCCAGCAGGAGGGACAGGGTCGGTAATGAAAAACTGTTTTTT,CASRRDRVGNEKLFF
TRBV11-3,-,TRBJ1-2,TRBD1,TGTGCCAGCAGCTTAAGTCCGACAGGGCCGGGCTACACCTTC,CASSLSPTGPGYTF
TRBV9,-,TRBJ1-2,TRBD1,TGTGCCAGCAGCGGTGACAGGGGCAACTATGGCTACACCTTC,CASSGDRGNYGYTF
TRBV25-1,-,TRBJ2-1,-,TGTGCCAGCAGTGGCGGGCTGGTGGTTGAGCAGTTCTTC,CASSGGLVVEQFF
TRBV14,once,TRBJ2-3,TRBD2,TGTGCCAGCAGCCGTACTAGCGGGGGGATTAGCACAGATACGCAGTATTTT,CASSRTSGGISTDTQYF
TRBV30,-,TRBJ1-4,-,TGTGCCTGGAGTAAAATTACAGGGATGACTAATGAAAAACTGTTTTTT,CAWSKITGMTNEKLFF
TRBV7-9,-,TRBJ1-3,TRBD1,TGTGCCAGCAGCGTCGGGACAGGGGGAAACACCATATATTTT,CASSVGTGGNTIYF
TRBV11-2,once,TRBJ2-1,TRBD2,TGTGCCAGCAGCTTAACTAGCGGGGGGGCCGGCGAGCAGTTCTTC,CASSLTSGGAGEQFF
TRBV11-3,few,TRBJ1-3,-,TGTGCCAGCAGCTCGGCGGCGGGGCACTTGATCTCTGGAAACACCATATATTTT,CASSSAAGHLISGNTIYF
TRBV2,-,TRBJ1-5,-,TGTGCCAGCACACGGACAGGCAATCAGCCCCAGCATTTT,CASTRTGNQPQHF
TRBV30,-,TRBJ2-3,TRBD1,TGTGCCTGGAGTCCCCGGGACAGGGGTTTTACAGATACGCAGTATTTT,CAWSPRDRGFTDTQYF
TRBV5-8,-,TRBJ1-4,TRBD1,TGTGCCAGCAGCCCGGCGATCGGACAGGGGATTACTAATGAAAAACTGTTTTTT,CASSPAIGQGITNEKLFF
TRBV2,-,TRBJ2-1,-,TGTGCCAGCAGTGATTCAGGGATGCTTGAGCAGTTCTTC,CASSDSGMLEQFF
TRBV11-3,-,TRBJ2-1,TRBD1,TGTGCCAGCACCAGACAGGGGTTAAGCAATGAGCAGTTCTTC,CASTRQGLSNEQFF
TRBV18,once,TRBJ2-7,TRBD1,TGTGCCAGCTCACCTAGGCAGGGGGTCGCCGAGCAGTACTTC,CASSPRQGVAEQYF
TRBV19,-,TRBJ2-5,-,TGTGCCAGTGGGGGGTTGGGAGAGACCCAGTACTTC,CASGGLGETQYF